What follows is one TCR beta chain and its context. The CDR3 spans 13 residues. V was clipped by 0 bases and J by 9 bases; unmatched bases: 2. The V gene's germline CDR1 is SGHKS and CDR2 YYEKEE (reference sequence). A heparinised blood draw that averaged about 100 mL was obtained once from each donor. This specimen comes from a study of beta chain features in type 1 diabetes. The entirety of the isolated RNA underwent reverse transcription, so expressed TCRB transcripts were sequenced. Profiling relied on immunoSEQ multiplex PCR, and the TCRdb table lists in-frame clones only, not all of them. The sample has under 250,000 clones, roughly 13% seen once.

Material: naive CD4+ T cells from blood. This TCR derives from a woman in her forties in good health. V and J are TRBV5-5 and TRBJ2-3; 9 nucleotides align to TRBD2. The CDR3 region has the DNA TGTGCCAGCAGCTTGGGACTAGCGGAGACGCAGTATTTT. Protein: CASSLGLAETQYF.